Presented here are 19 T cell receptor beta chains from one specimen sequenced in a study of T cell changes during pregnancy in multiple sclerosis. This table comes from immunoSEQ multiplex PCR, and its TCRdb copy is limited to in-frame clones, with some not included. The sample has about 42,000 clones, about 91% seen once. The material was CD4+ T cells from peripheral blood mononuclear cells, obtained before pregnancy. The receptors derive from a female donor with multiple sclerosis, enrolled in a pregnancy study.

This chain connects TRBV12-5 to TRBJ1-6, with 10 nucleotides matching TRBD1. After removal of 0 bases from V and 1 base from J, the junction contained 3 bases not matched to a gene. Looked up from germline, CDR1 is LGHNT and CDR2 is FRNRAP. The CDR3 contains 18 residues. CDR3 coding DNA: TGTGCTAGTGGTTTGGTGCCGGGACAGGGGTCCTATAATTCACCCCTCCACTTT. This gives the protein CASGLVPGQGSYNSPLHF.

This clone turned up a few times. The chain employs TRBV30 and TRBJ1-1, with a weak D call TRBD1 (5 bases). Germline CDR1 and CDR2: GTSNPN and SVGIG (reference sequence). The V and J ends lost 1 base and 3 bases respectively, with 9 bases between them. CDR3 length: 13 residues. In nucleotides, the CDR3 is TGTGCCTGGAGTGGTCGGGGGGACACTGAAGCTTTCTTT. It translates to CAWSGRGDTEAFF.

The chain combines TRBV7-2 with TRBJ1-2, with TRBD1 identical over 8 bases. With 3 bases clipped from V and 8 bases from J, the junction kept 2 bases outside the gene matches. The CDR3 is 12 amino acids. Germline assignment: CDR1 SGHTA and CDR2 FQGNSA. CDR3: CASSFPGGGYTF. Written as DNA, the CDR3 is TGTGCCAGCAGCTTTCCAGGGGGCGGCTACACCTTC.

The chain couples TRBV7-2 to TRBJ2-1, with 8 bases that match TRBD1. CDR3 length: 14 residues. Per germline, CDR1 SGHTA and CDR2 FQGNSA. The V and J ends lost 4 bases and 8 bases, in that order; junction bases with no gene match: 7. In DNA form, the CDR3 reads TGTGCCAGCAGCTCCCGGACAGGGAGTTATGAGCAGTTCTTC. Translation: CASSSRTGSYEQFF.

This clone appeared once. The chain recombines TRBV6-5 with TRBJ2-7; 7 bases fit TRBD2. Germline CDR1 is MNHEY and CDR2 is SVGAGI. CDR3 length: 14 residues. V was pared by 6 bases and J by 3 bases, with 8 bases of the junction left unmatched. DNA for the CDR3: TGTGCCAGCAGAAAAGCGGGGCCGAACTACGAGCAGTACTTC. As protein: CASRKAGPNYEQYF.

The chain has TRBV9 and TRBJ1-1; a weak D match, TRBD1 (6 bases). Germline CDR1 and CDR2: SGDLS and YYNGEE. The V end lost 4 bases, the J end lost 3 bases, and 16 bases lay between the germline ends. This CDR3 is built from 15 residues. In DNA form, the CDR3 reads TGTGCCAGCAGCCCCAGGACAGATAAGGACACTGAAGCTTTCTTT. Residues: CASSPRTDKDTEAFF.

The V call is TRBV14, the J call TRBJ1-2, with D possibly TRBD1 on 6 matching bases. CDR1 is SGHDN, CDR2 FVKESK, per germline. This CDR3 contains 12 residues. The V end lost 5 bases, the J end lost 2 bases, and 6 bases lay between the germline ends. Here the CDR3 DNA reads TGTGCCAGCAGCGGACAGAACTATGGCTACACCTTC. Translated, it gives CASSGQNYGYTF.

The V gene is TRBV2, the J gene TRBJ2-7; no firm D call. Germline V gene data show CDR1 as SNHLY and CDR2 as FYNNEI. V gave up 4 bases and J gave up 5 bases, with 6 bases separating them. CDR3 length: 11 amino acids. The CDR3 coding sequence is TGTGCCAGCAGTGTGAGAGACGAGCAGTACTTC. The encoded protein is CASSVRDEQYF.

The chain employs TRBV19 and TRBJ2-5; 7 bases map to TRBD2. Germline trimming cut 5 bases from V and 2 bases from J; bases unmatched to any gene: 11. From germline, CDR1 is LNHDA and CDR2 SQIVND (reference sequence). The CDR3 is made up of 16 amino acids. The CDR3 loop reads CASSPWKTGGQETQYF. Here the CDR3 DNA reads TGTGCCAGTAGTCCGTGGAAGACCGGGGGGCAAGAGACCCAGTACTTC. Drawing the rest from reference TRBV19 and TRBJ2-5, the complete variable domain is DGGITQSPKYLFRKEGQNVTLSCEQNLNHDAMYWYRQDPGQGLRLIYYSQIVNDFQKGDIAEGYSVSREKKESFPLTVTSAQKNPTAFYLCASSPWKTGGQETQYFGPGTRLLVL.

The chain couples TRBV7-2 to TRBJ2-3; D is ambiguous. There are 13 residues in the CDR3. The V and J ends lost 4 bases and 5 bases respectively, with 10 bases between them. Germline V gene sequence: CDR1 SGHTA, CDR2 FQGNSA. CDR3 DNA sequence: TGTGCCAGCAGCTCCGGAGTACGAGATACGCAGTATTTT. Translation gives CASSSGVRDTQYF.

The rearrangement uses TRBV28 and TRBJ2-7; 7 bases line up with TRBD1. The germline gives CDR1 MDHEN, CDR2 SYDVKM. There are 14 residues in the CDR3. Unmatched junction bases numbered 8, after V lost 7 bases and J lost 2 bases. DNA of the CDR3: TGTGCCAGCATGGGGTCAGGGGGTACCTACGAGCAGTACTTC. Protein product: CASMGSGGTYEQYF.

V and J are TRBV19 and TRBJ2-2; D remains ambiguous. V was clipped by 6 bases and J by 1 base, with 15 bases between them. CDR3 length: 16 residues. In germline, CDR1 is LNHDA, CDR2 SQIVND (reference sequence). CDR3 coding DNA: TGTGCCAGTAGCGATAAGACTCGAGAGAACACCGGGGAGCTGTTTTTT. Translation gives CASSDKTRENTGELFF.

J is TRBJ2-3 and V is TRBV30, with 7 nucleotides matching TRBD2. Germline-derived CDR1 and CDR2 are GTSNPN and SVGIG (reference sequence). The CDR3 is 14 amino acids. The CDR3 coding sequence is TGTGCACGGATGCAAGCGGGGACCACAGATACGCAGTATTTT. This encodes CARMQAGTTDTQYF.

About this clone itself: Lacking the conserved final phenylalanine or tryptophan, this CDR3 likely reflects a read error. No DNA is shown, since the ends of the CDR3 on it are uncertain; the CDR3 is the one TCRdb lists. This rearrangement joins TRBV7-9 to TRBJ1-6; TRBD1, the table's D call, lacks a check against the DNA. Termini included, the CDR3 measures 12 amino acids. Germline V gene sequence: CDR1 SEHNR, CDR2 FQNEAQ (reference sequence). CDR3 in amino acids: CASSFESMCQGV.

V usage is TRBV27 and J usage is TRBJ2-1; 7 positions match TRBD2. V was clipped by 5 bases and J by 3 bases; unmatched bases: 7. The CDR3 totals 15 residues. Germline CDR1 and CDR2: MNHEY and SMNVEV (reference sequence). The CDR3, as DNA: TGTGCCAGCAGTGCAACCAGGGAGGGCTACAATGAGCAGTTCTTC. Its translation: CASSATREGYNEQFF.

This chain connects TRBV7-9 to TRBJ1-2; 10 bases are shared with TRBD1. The CDR3 consists of 13 residues. Per the germline V gene, CDR1 is SEHNR and CDR2 is FQNEAQ (reference sequence). With V trimmed by 5 bases and J by 7 bases, 4 bases remained unmatched. The CDR3 region is CASSRGTGVGYTF. DNA of the CDR3: TGTGCCAGCAGCCGAGGGACAGGGGTTGGCTACACCTTC.

The V gene is TRBV28, the J gene TRBJ1-4; TRBD1 agrees at 11 bases. V lost 6 bases to trimming and J lost 8 bases; unmatched junction nucleotides: 11. The CDR3 is 16 amino acids. Germline-derived CDR1 and CDR2 are MDHEN and SYDVKM. For the CDR3, the DNA is TGTGCCAGCAGACAGCAACCGGGACAGGGGGAGGAAAAACTGTTTTTT. This encodes CASRQQPGQGEEKLFF.

The chain combines TRBV7-8 with TRBJ2-5; TRBD1 is a possible D gene (5 bases). The CDR3 has 13 residues. With 4 bases removed from V and 2 bases from J, the gap between germline ends came to 8 bases. Germline lookup yields CDR1 SGHVS and CDR2 FQNEAQ. The CDR3 DNA reads as TGTGCCAGCAGCTGGAACAGGCAAGAGACCCAGTACTTC. Translation gives CASSWNRQETQYF.

This clone appeared a single time. This chain uses TRBV6-4 with TRBJ1-1, with 7 positions matching TRBD1. Per germline, CDR1 MRHNA and CDR2 SNTAGT. This CDR3 is 17 amino acids long. V dropped 6 bases and J dropped 3; count of bases not matched to a gene: 16. CDR3 sequence (DNA): TGTGCCAGCAGGACGAGGGGGCGGGGGGATGGGGACACTGAAGCTTTCTTT. It codes for CASRTRGRGDGDTEAFF.